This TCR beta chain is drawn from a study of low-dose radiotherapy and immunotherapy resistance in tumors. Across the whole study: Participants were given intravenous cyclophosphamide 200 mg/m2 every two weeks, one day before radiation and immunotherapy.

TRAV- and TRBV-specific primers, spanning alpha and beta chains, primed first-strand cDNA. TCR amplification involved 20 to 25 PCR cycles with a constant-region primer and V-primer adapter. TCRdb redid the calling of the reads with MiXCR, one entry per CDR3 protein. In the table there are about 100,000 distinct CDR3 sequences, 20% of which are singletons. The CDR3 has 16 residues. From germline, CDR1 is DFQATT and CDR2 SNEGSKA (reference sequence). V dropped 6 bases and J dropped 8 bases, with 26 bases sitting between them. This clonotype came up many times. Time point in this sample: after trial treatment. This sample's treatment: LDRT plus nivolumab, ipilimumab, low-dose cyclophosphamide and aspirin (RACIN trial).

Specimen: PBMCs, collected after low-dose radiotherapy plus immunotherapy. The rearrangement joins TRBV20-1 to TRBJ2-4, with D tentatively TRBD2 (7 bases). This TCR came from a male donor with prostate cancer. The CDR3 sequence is CSAPPQRGGFRDIQYF. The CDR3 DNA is TGCAGTGCCCCCCCCCAGAGGGGGGGCTTCAGGGACATTCAGTACTTC.